The clone carrying this TCR beta chain has ten or more counts. The antigen is unknown. This sample was taken from a study of CD8+CD57+ T cells in acquired aplastic anemia. Whoever was chosen for sequencing had shown CD8+CD57+ cell expansion by flow cytometry. The cohort consisted entirely of patients having severe acquired aplastic anemia. Broader study findings: Levels of CD8+ Simpson's diversity were not significantly distinct in patients versus controls. Almost 30 shared CD8+ CDR3s appeared highly expressed within patients' immunodominant clones.

V was shortened by 3 bases and J by 6 bases, with 8 bases between the two germline ends. Germline CDR1 and CDR2: MNHNS and SASEGT. This CDR3 has 12 amino acids. TCR beta VDJ and CDR3 profiles were obtained from a genomic DNA template. TCRdb processed the reads anew with MiXCR; each CDR3 protein has one entry. The profile shows 150,000 to 200,000 distinct CDR3 sequences, 45% to 55% of them singletons. The specimen was sorted CD4+, CD8+, or CD8+CD57+ T cells (not recorded which) from PBMCs. This chain connects TRBV6-1 to TRBJ1-2, with D uncertain. The source is a human donor with aplastic anemia. This chain's CDR3 is CASSEGLHGYTF. The CDR3, as DNA: TGTGCCAGCAGTGAGGGATTACATGGCTACACCTTC.